Below, 21 T cell receptor beta chains from the same sample are listed, as sequenced in a study of cytomegalovirus exposure and HLA in healthy donors (dated by TCRdb to the late 2010s). Library method: the immunoSEQ multiplex PCR assay. For the multiplex PCR, a mixture combining 60 forward primers for TCR Vbeta segments and 13 reverse primers for TCR Jbeta segments was used. TCRdb took this table from immuneACCESS and kept in-frame rearrangements with V and J called. Such tables lack part of the clones; where checked against another copy, unresolved V genes explain under half of the gap, and the rest is unexplained. Counted in this sample were around 65,000 clones; about 72% of them appeared once. The ten largest clonotypes hold under 3% of the sample. The sample was PBMCs. Receptor source: a girl aged 10 to 17 in good health and CMV-seropositive.

This clone was counted a single time. The rearrangement links TRBV7-8 to TRBJ1-5, with TRBD1 identical over 7 bases. The junction had 10 bases not matched to a gene; V was cut back by 4 bases and J by 7 bases. The CDR3 is 15 residues long. The germline V gene has CDR1 SGHVS and CDR2 FQNEAQ. This CDR3 reads CASSSRQGRAQPQHF. CDR3 coding DNA: TGTGCCAGCAGCTCGCGACAGGGAAGAGCGCAGCCCCAGCATTTT.

The chain carries TRBV27 and TRBJ2-7, with TRBD1 identical over 7 bases. From germline, CDR1 is MNHEY and CDR2 SMNVEV (reference sequence). This CDR3 is built from 14 residues. J gave up 0 bases and V 5 bases, and 4 bases lay outside the gene matches. The CDR3 nucleotides are TGTGCCAGCAGTCGGGACAGCTACTCCTACGAGCAGTACTTC. Encoded protein: CASSRDSYSYEQYF.

The chain employs TRBV5-1 and TRBJ2-7; maybe TRBD2 (5 bases). The germline V gene encodes CDR1 SGHRS and CDR2 YFSETQ. The CDR3 consists of 16 residues. V lost 1 base to trimming and J lost 0 bases, with 14 bases between them. The DNA for the CDR3 is TGCGCCAGCAGCTTGCTATGGGCGGAGGACTCCTACGAGCAGTACTTC. It encodes CASSLLWAEDSYEQYF.

The CDR3 DNA follows: TGCGCCAGCAGTGAGTCGCGTGTCGCCTCGGAGTATTTT. It translates to CASSESRVASEYF. This chain connects TRBV10-2 to TRBJ2-3; unclear D gene. The CDR3 is 13 amino acids. From germline, CDR1 is WSHSY and CDR2 SAAADI. The V end lost 0 bases, the J end lost 13 bases, and 14 bases lay between the germline ends.

The chain uses TRBV7-2 and TRBJ2-7, with a tentative D call TRBD1 (6 bases). This CDR3 spans 15 amino acids. Germline CDR1 and CDR2: SGHTA and FQGNSA. V lost 7 bases to trimming and J lost 2 bases, with 18 bases between them. The CDR3: CASTPSRDTTYEQYF. The DNA of the CDR3 is TGTGCCAGCACCCCATCCCGGGACACAACCTACGAGCAGTACTTC.

The chain couples TRBV4-3 to TRBJ2-7; TRBD1 agrees at 7 bases. Trimming took 1 base from V and 2 from J; bases not matched to a gene: 20. Germline CDR1 and CDR2: LGHNA and YSLEER. The CDR3 spans 20 residues. CDR3 nucleotide sequence: TGCGCCAGCAGCCAAGCCCTCCCCCCACTATCCCGGGACAGAACCTACGAGCAGTACTTC. It is translated as CASSQALPPLSRDRTYEQYF.

The table lists this clone with a count of one. V is TRBV14 and J is TRBJ1-1; no definite D call. The CDR3 spans 12 residues. V was pared by 4 bases and J by 8 bases, with 11 bases between. Germline V gene sequence: CDR1 SGHDN, CDR2 FVKESK. For the CDR3, the DNA is TGTGCCAGCAGCCCCACGGGGTACGAAGCTTTCTTT. Translation: CASSPTGYEAFF.

The DNA of the CDR3 is TGCGCCAGCAGCCAAGGGGGCAGGGCCGGGGAGCTGTTTTTT. It translates to CASSQGGRAGELFF. The J gene is TRBJ2-2, the V gene TRBV4-1; D is perhaps TRBD1 (5 bases). Germline V CDR1 and CDR2: MGHRA, YSYEKL. The CDR3 is made up of 14 amino acids. The ends were cut back, 1 base at V and 6 bases at J, with 9 bases in the middle.

The gene calls are TRBV21-1 and TRBJ2-4; whether TRBD2, the table's D call, matches the DNA was not checked. TRBV21-1 corresponds to a pseudogene. The CDR3 covers 17 residues. CDR3 loop: CASSKVPSGRGCGIQYF. CDR3 nucleotides: TGTGCCAGCAGCAAAGTTCCGTCGGGGCGGGGATGTGGTATTCAGTACTTC.

The chain uses TRBV5-1 and TRBJ1-2; D is uncertain. Looked up from germline, CDR1 is SGHRS and CDR2 is YFSETQ. Trimming left V 0 bases short and J 2 bases short, with 11 bases between. The CDR3 spans 15 residues. The CDR3: CASSLVQAPNYGYTF. In DNA, the CDR3 is TGCGCCAGCAGCTTGGTGCAGGCCCCCAACTATGGCTACACCTTC.

By sample share, this clone is medium-sized. The chain couples TRBV29-1 to TRBJ1-2; D is uncertain. Trimming removed 4 bases from V and 2 bases from J, with 8 bases in between. The length of the CDR3 is 12 residues. Germline V gene lookup returns CDR1 SQVTM and CDR2 ANQGSEA. The CDR3 region is CSVVGGNYGYTF. CDR3 DNA sequence: TGCAGCGTTGTAGGAGGGAACTATGGCTACACCTTC.

This chain connects TRBV2 to TRBJ2-7, with TRBD2 as a possible D gene (6 bases). Germline V gene data show CDR1 as SNHLY and CDR2 as FYNNEI. The CDR3 length is 12 residues. Trimming pared 6 bases from V and 6 bases from J, leaving 12 bases between. The CDR3 region is CASSPAGLEQYF. DNA of the CDR3: TGTGCCAGCAGCCCTGCGGGACTCGAGCAGTACTTC.

V usage is TRBV5-6 and J usage is TRBJ1-5; 9 nucleotides line up with TRBD1. The CDR3 extends over 19 amino acids. Trimming took 4 bases from V and 1 from J; bases not matched to a gene: 15. CDR1 is SGHDT, CDR2 YYEEEE, per germline. The CDR3 sequence: CASSANGGTGIVSNQPQHF. The CDR3 DNA reads TGTGCCAGCAGCGCAAACGGAGGGACAGGGATCGTAAGCAATCAGCCCCAGCATTTT.

The rearrangement links TRBV6-5 to TRBJ2-1, with 11 bases that match TRBD2. This CDR3 is 15 amino acids long. With 6 bases clipped from V and 2 bases from J, the junction kept 3 bases outside the gene matches. Germline V gene lookup returns CDR1 MNHEY and CDR2 SVGAGI. The CDR3 is CASSPGLAAYNEQFF. The CDR3 DNA follows: TGTGCCAGCAGCCCGGGACTAGCGGCCTACAATGAGCAGTTCTTC.

The V call is TRBV29-1, the J call TRBJ1-1; TRBD1 aligns across 8 bases. The CDR3 has 14 residues. CDR1 and CDR2 from the germline V gene are SQVTM and ANQGSEA. J lost 2 bases, V lost 7 bases, and 9 bases had no gene match. The CDR3, as DNA: TGCAGCGGAGCCGGGACAGGCCACAACACTGAAGCTTTCTTT. This translates into CSGAGTGHNTEAFF.

The CDR3, as DNA: TGCAGCGTTGCTACTGGGACAGGGAATCAGCCCCAGCATTTT. This gives the protein CSVATGTGNQPQHF. This chain links TRBV29-1 with TRBJ1-5, with 9 bases lining up with TRBD1. V trimming: 4 bases; J trimming: 4 bases; junction bases outside the gene matches: 5. CDR3 length: 14 amino acids. CDR1 and CDR2 (germline): SQVTM, ANQGSEA.

In its sample, this clone was seen once. The V and J genes are TRBV15 and TRBJ2-7; the D is unclear. Germline lookup yields CDR1 LNHNV and CDR2 YYDKDF (reference sequence). CDR3 length: 15 residues. Trimming shortened V by 0 bases and J by 4 bases, and 13 bases separated the two germline ends. CDR3 sequence (DNA): TGTGCCACCAGCAGAGAGGTAACTACCCTATACGAGCAGTACTTC. The encoded protein is CATSREVTTLYEQYF. The full variable domain, its missing parts supplied by reference TRBV15 and TRBJ2-7, is DAMVIQNPRYQVTQFGKPVTLSCSQTLNHNVMYWYQQKSSQAPKLLFHYYDKDFNNEADTPDNFQSRRPNTSFCFLDIRSPGLGDTAMYLCATSREVTTLYEQYFGPGTRLTVT.

J is TRBJ2-5 and V is TRBV20-1, with D possibly matching TRBD2 (5 bases). CDR1 is DFQATT and CDR2 is SNEGSKA in the germline V gene (reference sequence). The CDR3 is 10 residues long. Trimming removed 6 bases at V and 5 bases at J, with 7 bases between. CDR3 region: CSARRETQYF. DNA for the CDR3: TGCAGTGCGAGGAGGGAGACCCAGTACTTC.

This chain links TRBV7-2 with TRBJ2-6, with 7 positions matching TRBD1. Germline CDR1 and CDR2: SGHTA and FQGNSA. The CDR3 totals 18 residues. J lost 4 bases, V lost 1 base, and 10 bases had no gene match. CDR3 DNA: TGTGCCAGCAGCTTAGTGGTGACAGGGAAGCTCGGGGCCAACGTCCTGACTTTC. It yields the protein CASSLVVTGKLGANVLTF.

The chain joins TRBV5-1 to TRBJ2-5, with D possibly TRBD2 on 5 matching bases. The germline V gene encodes CDR1 SGHRS and CDR2 YFSETQ. There are 13 residues in the CDR3. V was pared by 6 bases and J by 7 bases, with 16 bases between. In DNA, the CDR3 is TGCGCCAGCAATCCCGGCCGGGAAGCGACCCAGTACTTC. As protein: CASNPGREATQYF.

A few counts support this clone. This chain links TRBV29-1 with TRBJ1-1; tentative D call: TRBD1 (5 bases). The CDR3 totals 11 residues. CDR1 is SQVTM and CDR2 is ANQGSEA in the germline V gene. V gave up 6 bases and J gave up 7 bases, with 12 bases separating them. CDR3 bases: TGCAGCGTAAAAGGGGCTCTTGAAGCTTTCTTT. This translates into CSVKGALEAFF. The full variable domain, completed using reference TRBV29-1 and TRBJ1-1, is SAVISQKPSRDICQRGTSLTIQCQVDSQVTMMFWYRQQPGQSLTLIATANQGSEATYESGFVIDKFPISRPNLTFSTLTVSNMSPEDSSIYLCSVKGALEAFFGQGTRLTVV.